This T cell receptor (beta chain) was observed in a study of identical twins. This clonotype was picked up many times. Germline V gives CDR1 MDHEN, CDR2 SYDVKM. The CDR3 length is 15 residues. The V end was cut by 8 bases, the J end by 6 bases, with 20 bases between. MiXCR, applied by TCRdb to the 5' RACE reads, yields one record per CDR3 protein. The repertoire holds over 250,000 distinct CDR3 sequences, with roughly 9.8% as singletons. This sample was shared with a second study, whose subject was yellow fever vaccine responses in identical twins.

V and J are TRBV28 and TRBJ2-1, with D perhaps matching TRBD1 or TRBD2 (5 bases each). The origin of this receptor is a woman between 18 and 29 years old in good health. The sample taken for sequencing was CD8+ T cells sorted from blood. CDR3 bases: TGTGCCAGCGCCTTAAGCGGACTGGGGGTCAATGAGCAGTTCTTC. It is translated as CASALSGLGVNEQFF.